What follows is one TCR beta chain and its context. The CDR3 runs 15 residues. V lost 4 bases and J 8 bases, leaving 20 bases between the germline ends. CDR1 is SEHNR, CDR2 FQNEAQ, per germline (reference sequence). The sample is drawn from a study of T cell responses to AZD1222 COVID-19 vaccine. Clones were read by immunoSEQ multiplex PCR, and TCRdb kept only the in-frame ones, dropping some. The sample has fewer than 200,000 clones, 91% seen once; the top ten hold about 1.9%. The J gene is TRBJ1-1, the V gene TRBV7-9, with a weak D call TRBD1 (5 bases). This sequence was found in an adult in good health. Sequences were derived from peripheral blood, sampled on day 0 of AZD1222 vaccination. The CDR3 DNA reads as TGTGCCAGCAGCTCGGACCCCTCCGGGGCCGGGGAAGCTTTCTTT. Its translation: CASSSDPSGAGEAFF.